This section outlines one TCR beta chain sequence together with its context. This CDR3 contains 14 residues. Germline loops: CDR1 LGHDT, CDR2 YNNKEL (reference sequence). V lost 2 bases to trimming and J lost 5 bases; unmatched junction nucleotides: 3. Repertoires were generated with immunoSEQ multiplex PCR, while TCRdb's copy carries only in-frame clones and drops some. In the table there are around 130,000 clones, around nine tenths of which are singletons. This entry comes from a study of blood T cell repertoires in COVID-19. This TCR was recovered from a woman between 50 and 59 years old with acute or convalescent COVID-19. Sequenced: peripheral blood. The chain recombines TRBV3-1 (or the pseudogene TRBV3-2) with TRBJ2-7; TRBD2 matches at 10 bases. The chain's CDR3 is CASSQTSGNNEQYF. As DNA, the CDR3 is TGTGCCAGCAGCCAAACTAGCGGGAACAACGAGCAGTACTTC.